This passage covers 28 T cell receptor beta chains from one sample sequenced in a study of T-cell reconstitution after alpha-beta-depleted transplantation in children. The TCRbeta library incorporated unique molecular identifiers. TCRdb used MiXCR to reprocess the PCR reads, holding one entry per CDR3 protein. This table has about 610,000 distinct CDR3 sequences, about 10% appearing once. The sequencing used PBMCs from the stem cell graft donor, collected from the stem cell graft. The receptors derive from a human donor who donated a stem cell graft to a child with acute myeloid leukemia.

This clonotype was counted at least ten times. The V gene is TRBV28, the J gene TRBJ2-7; 8 positions match TRBD1. The J segment lost 3 bases and the V segment lost 8 bases, leaving 6 bases of the junction unmatched. The CDR3 consists of 13 residues. The germline V gene has CDR1 MDHEN and CDR2 SYDVKM. The CDR3 nucleotides are TGTGCCAGCTCCGACAGGGGAGGCTACGAGCAGTACTTC. Amino acids: CASSDRGGYEQYF.

This clonotype was seen only once. The V and J genes are TRBV9 and TRBJ2-7; possibly TRBD1 or TRBD2 for D (5 bases each). CDR1 and CDR2 (germline): SGDLS, YYNGEE. The CDR3 runs to 13 residues. Trimming removed 0 bases from V and 6 bases from J, with 10 bases in between. CDR3 coding DNA: TGTGCCAGCAGCGTAGCTTCGGGGCCCGAGCAGTACTTC. Protein product: CASSVASGPEQYF. The variable domain in full, completed from reference TRBV9 and TRBJ2-7, reads DSGVTQTPKHLITATGQRVTLRCSPRSGDLSVYWYQQSLDQGLQFLIQYYNGEERAKGNILERFSAQQFPDLHSELNLSSLELGDSALYFCASSVASGPEQYFGPGTRLTVT.

The chain carries TRBV24-1 and TRBJ2-5, with 8 positions matching TRBD2. CDR1 is KGHDR, CDR2 SFDVKD, per germline. J was trimmed by 1 base and V by 4 bases; bases with no gene match: 7. The CDR3 runs 16 residues. The DNA for the CDR3 is TGTGCCACCAGTGACCTTCGGGGGGGGGCCCAAGAGACCCAGTACTTC. The encoded protein is CATSDLRGGAQETQYF.

This clonotype was counted only a few times. The J gene is TRBJ2-1, the V gene TRBV6-2 or TRBV6-3; D is possibly TRBD1 (5 bases). Trimming removed 6 bases from V and 0 bases from J, with 15 bases in between. CDR1 is MNHEY and CDR2 is SVGEGT in the germline V gene. This CDR3 region has 16 residues. The CDR3 DNA reads as TGTGCCAGCAGGGACACCTCACAGAGCTCCTACAATGAGCAGTTCTTC. Its translation is CASRDTSQSSYNEQFF.

This chain connects TRBV20-1 to TRBJ2-7; perhaps TRBD2 as D (5 bases). The CDR3 is made up of 15 amino acids. Germline values: CDR1 DFQATT, CDR2 SNEGSKA (reference sequence). V was pared by 6 bases and J by 7 bases, with 25 bases between. The CDR3 sequence: CSAFILAALGWEQYF. The CDR3 bases are TGCAGTGCCTTCATCCTAGCAGCCCTGGGATGGGAGCAGTACTTC.

This clonotype was counted between two and nine times. V usage is TRBV5-1 and J usage is TRBJ2-2, with 16 bases fitting TRBD2. CDR3 length: 18 residues. With V trimmed by 4 bases and J by 4 bases, 7 bases remained unmatched. Germline V lookup: CDR1 SGHRS, CDR2 YFSETQ. The CDR3 here is CASSPGLAGGSATGELFF. In nucleotides, the CDR3 is TGCGCCAGCAGCCCGGGACTAGCGGGAGGGTCGGCCACCGGGGAGCTGTTTTTT.

This clonotype was seen a handful of times. The chain employs TRBV12-3 or TRBV12-4 and TRBJ2-3, with 7 bases aligning to TRBD1. The CDR3 sequence is 14 residues long. The V and J ends lost 1 base and 6 bases, in that order; junction bases with no gene match: 4. The CDR3 here is CASSLGGGEDTQYF. CDR3 nucleotide sequence: TGTGCCAGCAGTTTAGGAGGGGGCGAGGATACGCAGTATTTT.

This clonotype came up many times. The chain recombines TRBV28 with TRBJ1-5, with D unclear. From germline, CDR1 is MDHEN and CDR2 SYDVKM. CDR3 length: 12 residues. The V end was cut by 6 bases, the J end by 6 bases, with 9 bases between. In nucleotides, the CDR3 is TGTGCCAGCAGGAGGGAAATTCAGCCCCAGCATTTT. It yields the protein CASRREIQPQHF.

This clonotype was picked up a small number of times. The gene calls are TRBV20-1 and TRBJ1-3; no firm D call. Germline V gene data show CDR1 as DFQATT and CDR2 as SNEGSKA (reference sequence). V was clipped by 2 bases and J by 2 bases, with 4 bases between them. This CDR3 is 12 amino acids long. CDR3 residues: CSARSTGNTIYF. CDR3 bases: TGCAGTGCTAGAAGCACTGGAAACACCATATATTTT.

This clonotype was counted only a few times. This rearrangement joins TRBV15 to TRBJ2-1, with TRBD2 matching 14 bases. Germline lookup yields CDR1 LNHNV and CDR2 YYDKDF (reference sequence). The V segment lost 10 bases and the J segment 3 bases; nucleotides outside the gene matches: 5. The CDR3 is 15 amino acids. The DNA of the CDR3 is TGTGCCAGCTCGACTAGCGGGAGGGTCTACAATGAGCAGTTCTTC. Its protein product is CASSTSGRVYNEQFF.

This clonotype was counted many times. The chain carries TRBV15 and TRBJ2-3; 11 bases map to TRBD1. The V and J ends lost 2 bases and 6 bases, in that order; junction bases with no gene match: 10. From germline, CDR1 is LNHNV and CDR2 YYDKDF (reference sequence). The CDR3 loop spans 17 amino acids. CDR3 bases: TGTGCCACCAGCAGACCCGCGGACAGGGGGCATGACGATACGCAGTATTTT. It yields the protein CATSRPADRGHDDTQYF.

In this sample, this clonotype turned up many times. V and J are TRBV29-1 and TRBJ2-2; the match to TRBD2 covers 7 bases. The CDR3 spans 12 residues. Trimming removed 2 bases from V and 9 bases from J; junction bases left unmatched: 3. Germline CDR1 is SQVTM and CDR2 is ANQGSEA. CDR3 in DNA: TGCAGCGTTGAACGGCGGGAGCGGGAGCTGTTTTTT. Translating gives CSVERRERELFF.

This clonotype was recorded at least ten times. J is TRBJ1-1 and V is TRBV29-1, with a weak D call TRBD1 (5 bases). Germline assignment: CDR1 SQVTM and CDR2 ANQGSEA. The ends were cut back, 4 bases at V and 6 bases at J, with 12 bases in the middle. The CDR3 contains 12 residues. The CDR3 bases are TGCAGCGTTGGGGTGACAGCGTCTGAAGCTTTCTTT. This encodes CSVGVTASEAFF.

The table lists this clonotype with a few counts. The chain has TRBV12-3 or TRBV12-4 and TRBJ2-2; 9 bases are shared with TRBD1. V gave up 6 bases and J gave up 7 bases; unmatched junction bases: 6. CDR3 length equals 14 residues. CDR3 DNA: TGTGCCAGCAGCGTACAGGGGGCATTCGGGGAGCTGTTTTTT. Translating it yields CASSVQGAFGELFF.

The table lists this clonotype with many counts. The J gene is TRBJ2-1, the V gene TRBV11-2, with 7 positions matching TRBD2. CDR1 and CDR2 (germline): SGHAT, FQNNGV. CDR3 length equals 17 residues. V shed 0 bases, J shed 2 bases, and the junction held 7 bases outside the gene matches. CDR3 residues: CASSLELRESPYNEQFF. CDR3 sequence (DNA): TGTGCCAGCAGCTTAGAGTTGCGGGAGTCACCCTACAATGAGCAGTTCTTC.

This clonotype has ten or more counts. The chain combines TRBV11-1 with TRBJ2-5, with D possibly called TRBD1 or TRBD2 (5 bases each). The germline CDR1 and CDR2 sequences are SGHAT and FQDESV (reference sequence). V was clipped by 8 bases and J by 5 bases, with 18 bases between them. This CDR3 contains 14 residues. The CDR3 is CASGTLDKWETQYF. For the CDR3, the DNA is TGTGCCAGCGGGACGTTGGACAAATGGGAGACCCAGTACTTC.

This clonotype was observed many times. The rearrangement uses TRBV12-3 or TRBV12-4 and TRBJ1-4; TRBD1 might be the D (6 bases). V was pared by 10 bases and J by 4 bases, with 16 bases between. The CDR3 runs to 14 residues. This CDR3 is CATKSLGGNEKLFF. The CDR3 DNA sequence: TGTGCCACCAAGTCCCTAGGGGGTAATGAAAAACTGTTTTTT.

This clonotype was detected ten times or more. The chain combines TRBV15 with TRBJ2-7, with unresolved D. The CDR3 sequence is 14 residues long. V gave up 0 bases and J gave up 0 bases, with 6 bases separating them. The germline gives CDR1 LNHNV, CDR2 YYDKDF (reference sequence). CDR3 DNA: TGTGCCACCAGCAGAGATACCCGCTCCTACGAGCAGTACTTC. Its translation is CATSRDTRSYEQYF.

This clonotype showed up many times. The chain links TRBV24-1 to TRBJ1-1; no definite D call. Germline CDR1 KGHDR, CDR2 SFDVKD. Between the trimmed V and J ends, which lost 10 bases and 1 base, there was a span of 12 bases. This CDR3 is built from 13 residues. The CDR3 is CATFGRGNTEAFF. Written as DNA, the CDR3 is TGTGCCACGTTTGGACGGGGGAACACTGAAGCTTTCTTT.

This chain uses TRBV5-1 with TRBJ1-5; weak D call: TRBD1 (6 bases). This CDR3 has 13 residues. The germline V gene has CDR1 SGHRS and CDR2 YFSETQ. The V and J ends lost 4 bases and 7 bases respectively, with 12 bases between them. CDR3 protein: CASSRGQGQPQHF. Here the CDR3 DNA reads TGCGCCAGCAGCCGGGGGCAGGGCCAGCCCCAGCATTTT.

This clonotype turned up a few times. V gene TRBV25-1 combines with J gene TRBJ2-2; the D gene is possibly TRBD2 (6 bases). Trimming stripped 4 bases from V and 6 bases from J, with 12 bases between. Germline-derived CDR1 and CDR2 are MGHDK and SYGVNS. This CDR3 region has 14 residues. The CDR3 is CASSGGLVSGELFF. The CDR3 bases are TGTGCCAGCAGTGGGGGACTGGTATCCGGGGAGCTGTTTTTT.

This clonotype has at least ten counts. This chain connects TRBV20-1 to TRBJ2-5; 7 nucleotides align to TRBD2. V gave up 3 bases and J gave up 5 bases; unmatched junction bases: 15. This CDR3 comprises 16 residues. Per the germline V gene, CDR1 is DFQATT and CDR2 is SNEGSKA (reference sequence). CDR3 sequence reads: CSASMGGSLSRETQYF. The CDR3 region has the DNA TGCAGTGCTAGTATGGGCGGGAGTCTTTCAAGGGAGACCCAGTACTTC.

The sample holds many counts of this clonotype. The chain joins TRBV28 to TRBJ2-3; a possible D gene is TRBD2 (5 bases). V was pared by 5 bases and J by 6 bases, with 12 bases between. Germline CDR1 and CDR2: MDHEN and SYDVKM. This CDR3 is 13 amino acids long. As DNA, the CDR3 is TGTGCCAGCAGTGCCAGCGGTCCGGATACGCAGTATTTT. Amino acid sequence: CASSASGPDTQYF. Full variable domain (outside the CDR3, taken from reference TRBV28 and TRBJ2-3): DVKVTQSSRYLVKRTGEKVFLECVQDMDHENMFWYRQDPGLGLRLIYFSYDVKMKEKGDIPEGYSVSREKKERFSLILESASTNQTSMYLCASSASGPDTQYFGPGTRLTVL.

This clonotype was picked up a small number of times. The CDR3 region is CASSPLGGPPSYNEQFF. The DNA of the CDR3 is TGTGCCAGCAGTCCCCTGGGAGGCCCCCCTTCCTACAATGAGCAGTTCTTC. The rearrangement uses TRBV27 and TRBJ2-1, with D maybe TRBD2 (6 bases). Deletions cut 5 bases from V and 1 base from J, with 18 bases between. Germline CDR1 and CDR2: MNHEY and SMNVEV (reference sequence). This CDR3 comprises 17 residues.

The sample holds many counts of this clonotype. The chain is built from TRBV29-1 and TRBJ2-5, with D possibly matching TRBD2 (5 bases). Trimming stripped 7 bases from V and 4 bases from J, with 10 bases between. The CDR3 spans 11 residues. Germline V CDR1 and CDR2: SQVTM, ANQGSEA. The CDR3 DNA follows: TGCAGCGCAACTAGGGCAGAGACCCAGTACTTC. This sequence encodes CSATRAETQYF.

Turning to this clonotype: Since a much larger clone is just one base distant, this may be a read error. Here the CDR3 DNA reads TGTGCCAGCAAGTCCTATGGCTACACCTTC. This translates into CASKSYGYTF. V is TRBV19 and J is TRBJ1-2; D uncertain. The CDR3 is made up of 10 amino acids. Germline CDR1 LNHDA, CDR2 SQIVND (reference sequence). V was clipped by 9 bases and J by 4 bases, with 6 bases between them.

The chain is built from TRBV18 and TRBJ2-1; no clear D. Germline V gene sequence: CDR1 KGHSH, CDR2 LQKENI. Trimming shortened V by 2 bases and J by 4 bases, and 6 bases separated the two germline ends. The CDR3 is 13 residues long. The CDR3 loop is CASSPGNYNEQFF. The CDR3 nucleotides read TGTGCCAGCTCACCAGGCAATTACAATGAGCAGTTCTTC.

This clonotype was detected many times. V gene TRBV20-1 combines with J gene TRBJ2-7, with D unclear. The CDR3 loop spans 13 amino acids. The germline V and J ends were trimmed by 3 bases and 6 bases, with 15 bases remaining between them. Germline V gene data show CDR1 as DFQATT and CDR2 as SNEGSKA (reference sequence). Written as DNA, the CDR3 is TGCAGTGCTAGGGATGCCGTTTTGGGCGAGCAGTACTTC. Amino acids: CSARDAVLGEQYF.